This TCR beta chain is drawn from a study of T cell clonotyping in hematopoietic cell transplantation. Study context: Recipient samples before transplant were obtained post-cytoreduction. General study points: Few recipient clonotypes overlapped donors; over 95% were de novo at given depth.

This CDR3 is built from 17 residues. Trimming pared 11 bases from V and 4 bases from J, leaving 27 bases between. The germline CDR1 and CDR2 sequences are ENHRY and SYGVKD. The table came from immunoSEQ multiplex PCR; TCRdb's copy has only in-frame clones and leaves some out. The sample lists 25,000 to 30,000 clones, 60% to 85% occurring once. For this clone: Its antigen is not identified.

Time point reported: recipient sample about 28 days before transplant, after cytoreduction. This receptor was taken from a woman in her twenties or thirties with chronic myeloid leukemia. Some clones in this sample may be carry-over from other donors' samples. This material consisted of peripheral blood mononuclear cells, taken before stem cell transplant. The chain employs TRBV10-3 and TRBJ1-5; D may be TRBD1 (5 bases). The CDR3 spells CALGVWESRGFNQPQHF. The CDR3 DNA reads as TGTGCCTTGGGGGTCTGGGAGTCGAGGGGATTTAATCAGCCCCAGCATTTT.